Following are 11 T cell receptor beta chains from one sample sequenced in a study of blood T cell repertoires in COVID-19 (dated by TCRdb to about 2020). The protocol used for the library was the immunoSEQ multiplex PCR assay. Drawn from immuneACCESS, this table holds only the in-frame rearrangements with V and J called that TCRdb kept. Clones are partly lost; checked studies trace under half to an unresolved V gene and leave the rest unexplained. The sample table records around 94,000 clones; about 91% of these occur just once. The ten largest clones add up to 4.2% of the sample. Sequencing was performed on peripheral blood. The receptors were gathered from a man younger than 35 with acute or convalescent COVID-19.

This clone was picked up a small number of times. This chain links TRBV3-1 (or the pseudogene TRBV3-2) with TRBJ1-2, with 7 bases aligning to TRBD1. V gave up 1 base and J gave up 3 bases; unmatched junction bases: 8. The germline gives CDR1 LGHDT, CDR2 YNNKEL (reference sequence). The CDR3 is made up of 16 amino acids. The CDR3 coding sequence is TGTGCCAGCAGCCAAGGCCTGGACAGGCCGGACTATGGCTACACCTTC. Its translation is CASSQGLDRPDYGYTF.

This rearrangement joins TRBV15 to TRBJ2-5; D might be TRBD2 (6 bases). This CDR3 is built from 16 residues. Germline CDR1 and CDR2: LNHNV and YYDKDF (reference sequence). Trimming pared 3 bases from V and 4 bases from J, leaving 18 bases between. CDR3 protein: CATSSLGDSYIETQYF. The CDR3 bases are TGTGCCACCAGCAGCTTAGGGGACTCGTACATAGAGACCCAGTACTTC.

The rearrangement uses TRBV6-6 and TRBJ1-6, with D perhaps matching TRBD1 (5 bases). CDR3 size: 14 residues. V lost 7 bases to trimming and J lost 5 bases, with 12 bases between them. CDR1 and CDR2 (germline): MNHNY, SVGAGI (reference sequence). DNA of the CDR3: TGTGCCAGCATACGATCGGGGCATAATTCACCCCTCCACTTT. It translates to CASIRSGHNSPLHF.

This chain uses TRBV15 with TRBJ2-2; TRBD1 aligns across 9 bases. There are 15 residues in the CDR3. CDR1 and CDR2 (germline): LNHNV, YYDKDF (reference sequence). Trimming took 5 bases from V and 7 from J; bases not matched to a gene: 8. In DNA form, the CDR3 reads TGTGCCACCAGCGGAGGACAGGGGAGGTTCGGGGAGCTGTTTTTT. This gives the protein CATSGGQGRFGELFF.

This clone was observed once. The gene calls are TRBV3-1 (or the pseudogene TRBV3-2) and TRBJ2-4; D unresolved. Germline assignment: CDR1 LGHDT and CDR2 YNNKEL (reference sequence). V lost 0 bases, J lost 0 bases, and 6 bases lay in between. The CDR3 covers 15 residues. The CDR3 here is CASSQDRIAKNIQYF. The DNA for the CDR3 is TGTGCCAGCAGCCAAGACAGGATAGCCAAAAACATTCAGTACTTC.

The V and J genes are TRBV6-5 and TRBJ1-2; possibly TRBD1 for D (5 bases). Germline V CDR1 and CDR2: MNHEY, SVGAGI. This CDR3 contains 15 residues. V lost 7 bases, J lost 4 bases, and 19 bases lay in between. The CDR3 DNA sequence: TGTGCCAGCAAACGATCGGGGGAAGACTTCTATGGCTACACCTTC. Amino acid sequence: CASKRSGEDFYGYTF.

The chain has TRBV7-6 and TRBJ1-1; TRBD1 matches at 9 bases. After removal of 0 bases from V and 4 bases from J, the junction contained 6 bases not matched to a gene. CDR3 size: 16 residues. Germline values: CDR1 SGHVS, CDR2 FNYEAQ. The CDR3 DNA follows: TGTGCCAGCAGCTTAGCACCACAGGGGGCTGGCACTGAAGCTTTCTTT. It is translated as CASSLAPQGAGTEAFF.

The chain couples TRBV4-1 to TRBJ2-5; 7 bases are a match to TRBD1. The CDR3 totals 13 residues. Germline CDR1 and CDR2: MGHRA and YSYEKL. With 4 bases clipped from V and 3 bases from J, the junction kept 2 bases outside the gene matches. The CDR3 nucleotides read TGCGCCAGCAGCCTTGGGACAGAAGAGACCCAGTACTTC. Residues: CASSLGTEETQYF.

This clone was observed once. The chain carries TRBV6-5 and TRBJ1-3; D call uncertain. Germline values: CDR1 MNHEY, CDR2 SVGAGI. Trimming removed 0 bases from V and 0 bases from J, with 9 bases in between. The CDR3 runs 16 residues. As DNA, the CDR3 is TGTGCCAGCAGTTACTCTTGGCAGGACTCTGGAAACACCATATATTTT. This codes for CASSYSWQDSGNTIYF.

The rearrangement links TRBV4-1 to TRBJ2-1; the match to TRBD1 covers 7 bases. Germline V gene data show CDR1 as MGHRA and CDR2 as YSYEKL. J was trimmed by 1 base and V by 4 bases; bases with no gene match: 7. The CDR3 is 16 amino acids. The CDR3: CASSLGTDSSYNEQFF. The CDR3 region has the DNA TGCGCCAGCAGCCTTGGGACAGATAGTTCCTACAATGAGCAGTTCTTC.

The gene calls are TRBV10-3 and TRBJ1-1; TRBD1 matches 11 bases. From germline, CDR1 is ENHRY and CDR2 SYGVKD. The J segment lost 0 bases and the V segment lost 4 bases, leaving 4 bases of the junction unmatched. This CDR3 is built from 16 residues. DNA of the CDR3: TGTGCCATCAGTGGGGACAGGGGGATCATGAACACTGAAGCTTTCTTT. Translation: CAISGDRGIMNTEAFF.